The entry that follows covers one TCR beta chain sequence. Its antigen is unknown. These data are taken from a study of T cell responses to AZD1222 COVID-19 vaccine. At the level of the study: Combined were second doses at about 4 or about 12 weeks. Study-level findings and limits: Clonal diversity was possibly underestimated, and the donors were mostly white British, with more females. Only after the peak T cell response were repertoires sampled. Spike-wide vaccine-associated CD4 TCRs dominated at 160-218 and 743-854.

This table comes from immunoSEQ multiplex PCR, and its TCRdb copy is limited to in-frame clones, with some not included. The profile covers 150,000 or so clones, with about 91% appearing a single time and about 2.5% taken by the ten largest. This clonotype was obtained from an adult in good health. The starting material was peripheral blood, obtained on day 0 of AZD1222 vaccination.

CDR3 loop: CASSSPRGRDTEAFF. CDR3 nucleotides: TGTGCCAGCAGCTCCCCCCGGGGAAGAGACACTGAAGCTTTCTTT. V gene TRBV11-2 combines with J gene TRBJ1-1; D unresolved. V dropped 4 bases and J dropped 3 bases, with 15 bases sitting between them. The V gene's germline CDR1 is SGHAT and CDR2 FQNNGV. CDR3 length equals 15 residues.